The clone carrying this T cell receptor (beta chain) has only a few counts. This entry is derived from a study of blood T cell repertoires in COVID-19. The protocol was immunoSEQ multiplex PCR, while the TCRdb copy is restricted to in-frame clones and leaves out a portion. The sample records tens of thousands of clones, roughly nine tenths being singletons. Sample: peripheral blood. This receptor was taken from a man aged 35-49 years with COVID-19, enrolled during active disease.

For the CDR3, the DNA is TGTGCCAGTAGACAGAATATGAACACTGAAGCTTTCTTT. It yields the protein CASRQNMNTEAFF. This chain uses TRBV19 with TRBJ1-1; D not resolved. Germline assignment: CDR1 LNHDA and CDR2 SQIVND (reference sequence). Trimming removed 6 bases at V and 0 bases at J, with 8 bases between. This CDR3 has 13 amino acids.